Sequencing of this T cell receptor beta chain was carried out in a study of T-cell memory formation after mild COVID-19 (TCRdb year 2021). Describing the broader study: TCR sequence clusters from the two donors were found to be largely donor specific. In a couple of donors, T-cell clones that expanded and contracted after mild COVID-19 were tracked by sequencing TCRalpha and TCRbeta repertoires over time. The cohort comprised two young, previously healthy adult volunteers, one female and one male. Overall study outcomes, separate from this receptor: Contracting CD4+ clones turned up mainly in the CM and EM memory subsets, whereas EMRA was where CD8+ clones were enriched. The study covered only two mild cases, and larger cohorts including severe cases with pre-infection samples were considered necessary. Some responding clones were found in pre-infection memory, which suggests that pre-existing cross-reactive memory T cells took part in the SARS-CoV-2 response. SARS-CoV-2 specificity was not confirmed for the second-wave clones peaking on day 37. From day 15 to 85, contracting clones showed balanced CD4/CD8 phenotypes, whereas a second wave of clones that expanded from day 15 to 37 leaned towards CD4+.

The trim is 4 bases for V and 6 bases for J, with a gap of 10 bases between the germline ends. Its CDR3 holds 12 amino acids, cysteine through phenylalanine. Just CDR3 DNA is preserved here, 36 bases in frame from base 1. Looking up the germline V gene (reference sequence) yields CDR1 LGHDT and CDR2 YNNKEL. Ficoll-Paque density gradient centrifugation was the method used to isolate PBMCs. Sequencing used an Illumina NovaSeq 6000. cDNA libraries for TCRalpha and TCRbeta were prepared by 5'RACE using constant-segment primers, with sample barcodes and unique molecular identifiers added. RNA was extracted from every sample with Trizol reagent. Amplification of the libraries took two PCR steps, and the second step added a second sample barcode plus Illumina TruSeq adapters. Sequencing of libraries was performed on an Illumina NovaSeq with 2 x 150 bp paired-end reads. In the source study's methods: With migec v1.2.7, reads were demultiplexed and then collapsed into UMI-guided consensus sequences. Using mixcr v2.1.11, UMI consensuses were aligned to TRA and TRB V and J templates and then assembled into clonotypes. A clonotype was counted as expanded or contracted only when both edgeR and NoisET called the clonotype significant, with the noise models trained on biological replicates. For edgeR calls, the thresholds were a false discovery rate-adjusted p below 0.01 and a log2 fold-change of 1. As an exploratory analysis of dynamics, PCA with hierarchical clustering was applied to max-normalized trajectories of the 1000 most abundant clonotypes. Separately sequenced CD4+ and CD8+ repertoires were used to assign a CD4 or CD8 phenotype to each responding clone. TCRdb reprocessing: public reads trimmed at Q25 with fastp, clones called with MiXCR, in-frame beta chains kept. Entries are consolidated by CDR3 protein sequence, retaining the most common genes and DNA. These V and J calls rely on TCRdb rather than the paper's analysis. This sample has about 340,000 distinct CDR3 sequences in its table, and roughly 13% of those were observed once. Roughly a fifth of the sample rests with the top ten.

Concerning this clonotype: Its target antigen remains unknown. The sample holds no much larger clone one base away, and base qualities are not on file.

The rearranged chain carries TRBV3-1 and TRBJ2-7; the D gene is perhaps TRBD1 or TRBD2, each of them matching over 5 bases. The sample taken for sequencing was PBMCs or a T cell subset sorted from them (not recorded which). The sequence came from a young man who had mild COVID-19 (a few samples of this study predate the infection). The sample titles of this study are shuffled in the database, so cell type and time point are left out; the donor was told from shared clones. The CDR3 reads as follows: CASSRGTAEQYF. In nucleotides, the sequence is TGTGCCAGCAGCCGAGGGACGGCCGAGCAGTACTTC.